The 4 T cell receptor beta chains given below trace back to one sample, sequenced in a study of pediatric ulcerative colitis (dated by TCRdb to the late 2010s). During colonoscopy, one to two pinch biopsies were obtained from the rectum for research purposes. Library preparation used the immunoSEQ multiplex PCR assay. Drawn from immuneACCESS, this table holds only the in-frame rearrangements with V and J called that TCRdb kept. Clones are partly lost; checked studies trace under half to an unresolved V gene and leave the rest unexplained. The sample table contains 15,000 to 20,000 clones; only one count was recorded for roughly three quarters of them. The ten largest clones represent over 6.5% of the sample. Sequences were obtained from gut tissue. These receptors were taken from a boy younger than 18 who was a control in a study of pediatric ulcerative colitis.

Written as DNA, the CDR3 is TGTGCCAGCAGTGACCACAGGGGTAGGAGCACCGGGGAGCTGTTTTTT. Translation gives CASSDHRGRSTGELFF. The chain recombines TRBV6-1 with TRBJ2-2, with 7 bases matching TRBD1. The germline gives CDR1 MNHNS, CDR2 SASEGT. The junction had 8 bases not matched to a gene; V was cut back by 3 bases and J by 4 bases. The CDR3 extends over 16 amino acids.

The chain combines TRBV15 with TRBJ1-5; D is possibly TRBD1 (5 bases). CDR1 is LNHNV, CDR2 YYDKDF, per germline (reference sequence). The CDR3 is 15 residues long. Trimming removed 3 bases from V and 1 base from J, with 10 bases in between. The CDR3: CATSSGDSSNQPQHF. CDR3 bases: TGTGCCACCAGCAGTGGTGACAGCAGCAATCAGCCCCAGCATTTT.

This rearrangement joins TRBV2 to TRBJ1-2, with 9 bases matching TRBD1. This CDR3 has 14 residues. J was trimmed by 2 bases and V by 7 bases; bases with no gene match: 5. From germline, CDR1 is SNHLY and CDR2 FYNNEI. CDR3 nucleotides: TGTGCCAGCATGCGAGACAGGGGGAACTATGGCTACACCTTC. Encoded protein: CASMRDRGNYGYTF.

The J gene is TRBJ2-3, the V gene TRBV11-2, with unresolved D. The CDR3 is made up of 14 amino acids. V lost 5 bases to trimming and J lost 4 bases, with 13 bases between them. The germline CDR1 and CDR2 sequences are SGHAT and FQNNGV. The CDR3 protein is CASSPAASPDTQYF. The CDR3 nucleotides are TGTGCCAGCAGCCCTGCCGCCAGTCCAGATACGCAGTATTTT. Based on the CDR3 plus reference TRBV11-2 and TRBJ2-3, the full variable domain is EAGVAQSPRYKIIEKRQSVAFWCNPISGHATLYWYQQILGQGPKLLIQFQNNGVVDDSQLPKDRFSAERLKGVDSTLKIQPAKLEDSAVYLCASSPAASPDTQYFGPGTRLTVL.